The clone carrying this TCR beta chain was observed many times. What it binds is not known. The CDR3 is 14 amino acids. From germline, CDR1 is DFQATT and CDR2 SNEGSKA (reference sequence). V trimming: 2 bases; J trimming: 4 bases; junction bases outside the gene matches: 6. The cDNA was generated through 5'RACE incorporating 10-nucleotide random UMIs. TCRdb used MiXCR to reprocess the 5' RACE reads, holding one entry per CDR3 protein. The sample comprises tens of thousands of distinct CDR3 sequences, about 15% of which are singletons, and 15% to 19% rests with the top ten. These data come from a study of neurological immune-mediated disorders. Study-wide findings and caveats: Expanded clones shared no CDR3 amino acid sequences across subjects, suggesting private repertoires in all groups.

Unsorted libraries were derived from 2 million PBMCs stored at -80 C. What was sequenced was PBMCs. The receptor was derived from a woman in her 40s in good health. The J gene is TRBJ1-1, the V gene TRBV20-1; 8 bases line up with TRBD1. Here the CDR3 DNA reads TGCAGTGCTAGATACAGGGGGGGAGGCACTGAAGCTTTCTTT. Translated: CSARYRGGGTEAFF.